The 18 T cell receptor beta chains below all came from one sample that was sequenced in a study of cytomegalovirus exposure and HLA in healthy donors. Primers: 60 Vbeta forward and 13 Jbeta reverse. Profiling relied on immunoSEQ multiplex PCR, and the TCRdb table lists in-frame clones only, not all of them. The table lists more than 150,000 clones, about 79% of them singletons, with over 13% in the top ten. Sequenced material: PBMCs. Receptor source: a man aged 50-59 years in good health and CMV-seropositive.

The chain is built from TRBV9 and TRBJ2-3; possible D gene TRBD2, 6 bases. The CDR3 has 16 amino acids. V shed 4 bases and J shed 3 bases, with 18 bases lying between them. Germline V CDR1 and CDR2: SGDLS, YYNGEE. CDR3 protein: CASSLLDTSWTDTQYF. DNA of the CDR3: TGTGCCAGCAGCCTCCTGGATACTAGCTGGACAGATACGCAGTATTTT.

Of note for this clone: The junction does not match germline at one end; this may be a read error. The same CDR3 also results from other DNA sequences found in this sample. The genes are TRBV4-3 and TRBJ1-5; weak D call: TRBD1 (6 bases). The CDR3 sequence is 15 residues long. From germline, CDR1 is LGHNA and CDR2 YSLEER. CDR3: CASSQDIQGNQPQHF. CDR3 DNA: TGCGCCAGCAGCCAAGATATACAGGGCAACCAGCCCCAGCATTTT.

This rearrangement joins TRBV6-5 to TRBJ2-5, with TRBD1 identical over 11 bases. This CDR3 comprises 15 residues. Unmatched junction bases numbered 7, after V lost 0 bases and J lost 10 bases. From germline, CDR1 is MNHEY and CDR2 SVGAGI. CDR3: CASSYSIGTGGYQYF. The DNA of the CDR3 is TGTGCCAGCAGTTACTCGATCGGGACAGGGGGTTACCAGTACTTC.

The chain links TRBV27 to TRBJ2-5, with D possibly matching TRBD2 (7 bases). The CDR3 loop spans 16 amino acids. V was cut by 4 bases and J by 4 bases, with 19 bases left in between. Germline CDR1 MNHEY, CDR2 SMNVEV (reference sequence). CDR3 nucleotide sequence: TGTGCCAGCAGTTCCCTGGGGAGGGGAGGGGGAGAGACCCAGTACTTC. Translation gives CASSSLGRGGGETQYF.

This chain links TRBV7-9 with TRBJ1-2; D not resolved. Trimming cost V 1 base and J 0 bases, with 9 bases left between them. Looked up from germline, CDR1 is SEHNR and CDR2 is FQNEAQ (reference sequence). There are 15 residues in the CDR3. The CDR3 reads CASSLEATANYGYTF. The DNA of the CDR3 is TGTGCCAGCAGCTTAGAGGCTACAGCTAACTATGGCTACACCTTC.

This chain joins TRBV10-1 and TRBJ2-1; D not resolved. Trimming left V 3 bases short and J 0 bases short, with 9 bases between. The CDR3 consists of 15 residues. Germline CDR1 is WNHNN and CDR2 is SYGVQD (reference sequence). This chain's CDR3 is CASSDSLSSYNEQFF. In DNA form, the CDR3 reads TGCGCCAGCAGTGATTCCCTGAGCTCCTACAATGAGCAGTTCTTC.

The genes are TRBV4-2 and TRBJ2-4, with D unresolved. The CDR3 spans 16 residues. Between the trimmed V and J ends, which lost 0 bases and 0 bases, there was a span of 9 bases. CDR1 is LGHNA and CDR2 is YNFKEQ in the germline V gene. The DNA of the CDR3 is TGTGCCAGCAGCCAAGAAGCAAGTCTAGCCAAAAACATTCAGTACTTC. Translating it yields CASSQEASLAKNIQYF.

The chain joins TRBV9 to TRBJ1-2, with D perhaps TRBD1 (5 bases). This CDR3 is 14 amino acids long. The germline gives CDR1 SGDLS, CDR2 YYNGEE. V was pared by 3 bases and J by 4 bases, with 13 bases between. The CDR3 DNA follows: TGTGCCAGCAGCGACGGGGGGGTAGGCTATGGCTACACCTTC. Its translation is CASSDGGVGYGYTF.

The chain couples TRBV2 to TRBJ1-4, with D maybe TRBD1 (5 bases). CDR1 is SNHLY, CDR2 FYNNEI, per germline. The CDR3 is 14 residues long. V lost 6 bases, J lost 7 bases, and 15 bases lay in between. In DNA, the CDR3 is TGTGCCAGCAGCTCAGGGCTAACCATTGAAAAACTGTTTTTT. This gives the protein CASSSGLTIEKLFF.

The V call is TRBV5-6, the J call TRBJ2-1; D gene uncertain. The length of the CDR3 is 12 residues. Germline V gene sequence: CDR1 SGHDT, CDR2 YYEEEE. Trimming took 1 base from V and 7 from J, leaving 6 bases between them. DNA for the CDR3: TGTGCCAGCAGCTTGTCACTTAATGAGCAGTTCTTC. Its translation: CASSLSLNEQFF.

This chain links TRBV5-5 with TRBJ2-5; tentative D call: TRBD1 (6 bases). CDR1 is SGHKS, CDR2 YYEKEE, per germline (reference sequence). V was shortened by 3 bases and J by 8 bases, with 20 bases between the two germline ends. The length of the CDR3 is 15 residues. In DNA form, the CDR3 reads TGTGCCAGCAGCTCCCGGACAGTGGGCAAGAGTACCCAGTACTTC. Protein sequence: CASSSRTVGKSTQYF.

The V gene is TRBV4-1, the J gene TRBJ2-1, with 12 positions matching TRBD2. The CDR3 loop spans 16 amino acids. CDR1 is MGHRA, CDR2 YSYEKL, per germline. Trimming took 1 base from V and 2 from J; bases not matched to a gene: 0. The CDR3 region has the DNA TGCGCCAGCAGCCAAGGGACTAGCGGGGCCTACAATGAGCAGTTCTTC. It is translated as CASSQGTSGAYNEQFF.

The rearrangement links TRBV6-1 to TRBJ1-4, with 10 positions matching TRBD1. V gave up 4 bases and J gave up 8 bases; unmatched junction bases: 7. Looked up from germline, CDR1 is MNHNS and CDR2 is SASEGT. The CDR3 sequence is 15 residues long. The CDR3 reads CASSAGTGAGEKLFF. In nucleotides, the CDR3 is TGTGCCAGCAGTGCGGGGACAGGGGCGGGGGAAAAACTGTTTTTT.

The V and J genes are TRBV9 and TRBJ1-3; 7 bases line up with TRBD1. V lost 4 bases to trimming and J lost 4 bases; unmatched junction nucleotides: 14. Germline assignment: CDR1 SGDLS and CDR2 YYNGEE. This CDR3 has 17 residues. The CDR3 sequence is CASSPQPTGVAGNTIYF. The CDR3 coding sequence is TGTGCCAGCAGCCCACAACCTACAGGGGTAGCCGGAAACACCATATATTTT. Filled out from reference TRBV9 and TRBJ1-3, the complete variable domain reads DSGVTQTPKHLITATGQRVTLRCSPRSGDLSVYWYQQSLDQGLQFLIQYYNGEERAKGNILERFSAQQFPDLHSELNLSSLELGDSALYFCASSPQPTGVAGNTIYFGEGSWLTVV.

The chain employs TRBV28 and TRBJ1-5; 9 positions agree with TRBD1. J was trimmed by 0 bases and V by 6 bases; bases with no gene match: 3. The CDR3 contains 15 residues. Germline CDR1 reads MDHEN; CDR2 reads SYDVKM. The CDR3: CASRTGGTSNQPQHF. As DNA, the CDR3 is TGTGCCAGCAGAACAGGGGGCACTAGCAATCAGCCCCAGCATTTT.

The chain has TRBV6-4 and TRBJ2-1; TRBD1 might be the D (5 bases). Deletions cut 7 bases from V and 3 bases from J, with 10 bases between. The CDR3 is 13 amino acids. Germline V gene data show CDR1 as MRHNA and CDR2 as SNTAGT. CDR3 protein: CASIKGRYNEQFF. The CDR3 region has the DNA TGTGCCAGCATCAAGGGGCGCTACAATGAGCAGTTCTTC.

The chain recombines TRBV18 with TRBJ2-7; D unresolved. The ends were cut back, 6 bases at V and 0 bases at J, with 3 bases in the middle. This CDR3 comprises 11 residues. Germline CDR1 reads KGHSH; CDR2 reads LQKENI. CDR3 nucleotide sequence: TGTGCCAGCTCTAGCTCCTACGAGCAGTACGTC. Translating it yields CASSSSYEQYV.

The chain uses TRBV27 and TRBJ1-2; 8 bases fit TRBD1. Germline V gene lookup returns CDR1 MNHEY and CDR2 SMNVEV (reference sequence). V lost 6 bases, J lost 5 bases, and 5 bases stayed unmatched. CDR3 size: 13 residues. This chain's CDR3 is CASRQGAGYGYTF. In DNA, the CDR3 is TGTGCCAGCAGGCAGGGGGCAGGATATGGCTACACCTTC.